This entry is about one T cell receptor beta chain. As yet, its antigen is unknown. Profiling relied on immunoSEQ multiplex PCR, and the TCRdb table lists in-frame clones only, not all of them. This table has about 5,800 clones, about four fifths appearing once. Trimming cost V 0 bases and J 3 bases, with 7 bases left between them. The CDR3 consists of 14 residues. Germline CDR1 and CDR2: SGHDT and YYEEEE. This entry is derived from a study of immune evolution from preneoplasia to lung adenocarcinoma. General study results and limits: From normal lung to invasive adenocarcinoma, top clone frequencies appeared to decrease. Normal lung had highest clonality; later lesions appeared denser, more diverse.

Between the mid-2010s and the late 2010s, patients underwent resection in Japan or China. Two lung cancer pathologists independently confirmed each histologic diagnosis. The receptor was derived from a person aged 55-80 years with lung adenocarcinoma. The source material was FFPE adjacent normal lung tissue. The chain joins TRBV5-6 to TRBJ1-5; unclear D gene. CDR3 amino acids: CASSLVVFNQPQHF. CDR3 nucleotide sequence: TGTGCCAGCAGCTTGGTTGTCTTCAATCAGCCCCAGCATTTT.